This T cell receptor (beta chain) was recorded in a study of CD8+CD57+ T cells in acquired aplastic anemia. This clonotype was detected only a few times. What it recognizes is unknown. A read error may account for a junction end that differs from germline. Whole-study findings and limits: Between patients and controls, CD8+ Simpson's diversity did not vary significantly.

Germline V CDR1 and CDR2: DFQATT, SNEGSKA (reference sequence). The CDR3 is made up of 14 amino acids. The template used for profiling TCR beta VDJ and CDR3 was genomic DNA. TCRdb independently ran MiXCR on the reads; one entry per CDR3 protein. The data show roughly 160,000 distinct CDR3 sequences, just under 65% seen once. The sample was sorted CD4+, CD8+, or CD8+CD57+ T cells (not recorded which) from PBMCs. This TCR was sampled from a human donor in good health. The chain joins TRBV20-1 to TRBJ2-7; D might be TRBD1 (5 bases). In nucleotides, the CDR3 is TGTAGTGTCGTAGCCCAGGGAATCGGCTACGAGCAGTACTTC. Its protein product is CSVVAQGIGYEQYF.